This T cell receptor beta chain was captured by sequencing in a study of regulatory T cells in long-lasting Graves disease. Across the study: Prior antithyroid drug treatment in newly diagnosed Graves' patients lasted under 3 months.

TCR beta libraries were built with iRepertoire HTBI primers and Arm-PCR of CDR3 regions. TCRdb re-called the multiplex PCR reads with MiXCR, one entry per CDR3 protein. This repertoire shows some 230,000 distinct CDR3 sequences, around 17% found once; its top ten account for roughly a fifth. As for time point: newly diagnosed GD, antithyroid drugs for less than 3 months. RNA extracted from PBMCs served as the sequencing template. Regarding the study as a whole: TRBV28 was favored in persistent disease, as were TRBJ1-2 and TRBJ2-5. Sample size was small, which may have lowered accuracy.

This clonotype was seen repeatedly, ten times or more. Its specificity is not known. The CDR3 spans 15 residues. V trimming: 2 bases; J trimming: 7 bases; junction bases outside the gene matches: 7. Per the germline V gene, CDR1 is LGHDT and CDR2 is YNNKEL (reference sequence). The clonotype originates from a female donor with Graves disease. The chain couples TRBV3-1 to TRBJ1-5, with TRBD1 matching over 8 bases. Sequenced here: peripheral blood mononuclear cells (PBMCs), sampled at new diagnosis, from a patient treated with antithyroid drugs. The CDR3, as DNA: TGTGCCAGCAGCCAAACGACAGGGGCAGGGCAGCCCCAGCATTTT. Its translation: CASSQTTGAGQPQHF. The full variable domain, rest sourced from reference TRBV3-1 and TRBJ1-5, is DTAVSQTPKYLVTQMGNDKSIKCEQNLGHDTMYWYKQDSKKFLKIMFSYNNKELIINETVPNRFSPKSPDKAHLNLHINSLELGDSAVYFCASSQTTGAGQPQHFGDGTRLSIL.